The rows below give T cell receptor beta chains drawn from one sample of a study of blood T cells in healthy people across ages. From the 5' RACE reads, TCRdb called clonotypes with MiXCR, one entry per CDR3 protein. The sample includes hundreds of thousands of distinct CDR3 sequences, roughly 20% of them seen just once. What was sequenced was blood. These receptors were collected from a man between 65 and 80 years old in good health. CDR3s include the opening cysteine and the closing phenylalanine or tryptophan. The D gene is left open where the match is weak. Some rows have no size entry. The others give once, few or many, or a class for an expanded clone.

v_gene	abundance	len	d_gene	j_gene	CDR3aa	CDR3nt
TRBV14	-	13	TRBD1	TRBJ2-5	CASSLRDRGTQYF	TGTGCCAGCAGCCTCCGGGACAGGGGGACCCAGTACTTC
TRBV11-1	few	14	-	TRBJ2-6	CASTLKCWANVLTF	TGTGCCAGCACCCTAAAGTGCTGGGCCAACGTCCTGACTTTC
TRBV4-1	-	16	-	TRBJ1-4	CASSQEGQGANEKLFF	TGCGCCAGCAGCCAAGAGGGGCAGGGAGCTAATGAAAAACTGTTTTTT
TRBV4-3	few	16	-	TRBJ2-7	CASSQTYLSPGSAVCF	TGCGCCAGCAGCCAAACCTACCTATCCCCGGGGTCCGCAGTTTGCTTC
TRBV21-1	many	13	-	TRBJ2-3	CASSKDSTDTQYF	TGTGCCAGCAGCAAAGATAGCACAGATACGCAGTATTTT
TRBV27	-	15	TRBD1	TRBJ1-1	CASSLGTDMNTEAFF	TGTGCCAGCAGTCTCGGGACAGACATGAACACTGAAGCTTTCTTT
TRBV6-2/TRBV6-3	-	16	-	TRBJ2-1	CASRGFWESSYNEQFF	TGTGCCAGCAGGGGGTTTTGGGAAAGCTCCTACAATGAGCAGTTCTTC
TRBV28	-	14	-	TRBJ2-4	CASSIRGAKNIQYF	TGTGCCAGCAGTATCCGAGGGGCCAAAAACATTCAGTACTTC
TRBV3-1	-	12	-	TRBJ2-1	CASSLQGFEQFF	TGTGCCAGCAGCCTTCAGGGGTTTGAGCAGTTCTTC
TRBV5-1	few	16	TRBD2	TRBJ2-5	CASSTQTSGSGETQYF	TGCGCCAGCAGCACGCAGACTAGCGGGAGCGGAGAGACCCAGTACTTC
TRBV7-9	few	16	TRBD2	TRBJ2-2	CASSSKLAENTGELFF	TGTGCCAGCAGCTCCAAGCTAGCGGAGAACACCGGGGAGCTGTTTTTT
TRBV14	-	12	-	TRBJ2-5	CASGGSEETQYF	TGTGCCAGCGGAGGTAGCGAGGAGACCCAGTACTTC
TRBV6-6	-	15	-	TRBJ2-5	CASSYSGNPKETQYF	TGTGCCAGCAGTTACTCAGGGAACCCGAAGGAGACCCAGTACTTC
TRBV4-3	many	14	-	TRBJ2-5	CASSQDWTWKTQYF	TGCGCCAGCAGCCAAGATTGGACGTGGAAGACCCAGTACTTC
TRBV20-1	few	15	-	TRBJ2-1	CSARGTRRSYNEQFF	TGCAGTGCCCGTGGGACACGACGCTCCTACAATGAGCAGTTCTTC
TRBV5-1	many	14	-	TRBJ2-7	CASSLQGTSYEQYF	TGCGCCAGCAGCTTACAGGGCACCTCCTACGAGCAGTACTTC
TRBV15	-	18	TRBD2	TRBJ2-1	CATSSSGSTVYLYNEQFF	TGTGCCACCAGCAGTAGCGGGAGCACCGTATACCTTTACAATGAGCAGTTCTTC
TRBV3-1	few	15	-	TRBJ1-1	CASSQEGGAQAEAFF	TGTGCCAGCAGCCAAGAGGGGGGGGCGCAGGCTGAAGCTTTCTTT
TRBV6-5	once	15	-	TRBJ1-2	CASSQAGVPTYGYTF	TGTGCCAGCAGCCAGGCAGGGGTCCCGACCTATGGCTACACCTTC
TRBV12-3/TRBV12-4	few	14	TRBD1	TRBJ2-4	CASSLAGQGNIQYF	TGTGCCAGCAGTTTAGCGGGACAGGGAAACATTCAGTACTTC
TRBV29-1	-	10	-	TRBJ1-1	CSARSSEAFF	TGCAGCGCCCGGAGTTCTGAAGCTTTCTTT
TRBV29-1	few	16	-	TRBJ2-1	CSVEYGGKSSYNEQFF	TGCAGCGTTGAATATGGTGGCAAGAGCTCCTACAATGAGCAGTTCTTC
TRBV14	-	14	-	TRBJ1-5	CASSLTGRFQPQHF	TGTGCCAGCAGCTTGACCGGGAGATTTCAGCCCCAGCATTTT
TRBV6-6	-	14	-	TRBJ2-2	CASSYLRETGELFF	TGTGCCAGCAGTTACCTCCGGGAAACCGGGGAGCTGTTTTTT
TRBV5-1	-	15	TRBD2	TRBJ2-5	CASSLRLARQETQYF	TGCGCCAGCAGCTTGAGACTAGCTCGGCAAGAGACCCAGTACTTC
TRBV9	few	19	TRBD1	TRBJ2-7	CASSVNEGRIAGGVYEQYF	TGTGCCAGCAGCGTAAATGAGGGGCGAATCGCAGGGGGCGTCTACGAGCAGTACTTC
TRBV5-1	once	14	TRBD1	TRBJ2-5	CASSPTTGEETQYF	TGCGCCAGCAGCCCTACTACAGGGGAAGAGACCCAGTACTTC
TRBV9	few	14	-	TRBJ1-6	CASSVSFYNSPLHF	TGTGCCAGCAGCGTATCGTTTTATAATTCACCCCTCCACTTT
TRBV12-3/TRBV12-4	few	14	-	TRBJ2-1	CASMRRGSYNEQFF	TGTGCCAGCATGCGGCGGGGTTCCTACAATGAGCAGTTCTTC
TRBV2	few	14	TRBD2	TRBJ2-7	CASRGGEVAYEQYF	TGTGCCAGCAGGGGAGGGGAGGTGGCCTACGAGCAGTACTTC
TRBV7-2	few	14	-	TRBJ1-1	CASSLTASDAEAFF	TGTGCCAGCAGCTTAACAGCATCCGACGCTGAAGCTTTCTTT
TRBV15	few	19	TRBD2	TRBJ2-2	CATSRGRIAGGWDTGELFF	TGTGCCACCAGCAGAGGGAGAATAGCGGGAGGCTGGGACACCGGGGAGCTGTTTTTT
TRBV7-2	-	13	-	TRBJ2-7	CASSSGLLYEQYF	TGTGCCAGCAGCTCGGGTCTGCTCTACGAGCAGTACTTC
TRBV6-6	few	16	TRBD2	TRBJ2-7	CASSIGTSGRSYEQYF	TGTGCCAGCAGCATTGGGACTAGCGGGAGGTCCTACGAGCAGTACTTC
TRBV7-2	-	13	TRBD1	TRBJ1-2	CASSLGTGTGYTF	TGTGCCAGCAGCTTAGGGACAGGGACTGGCTACACCTTC
TRBV4-3	-	16	-	TRBJ2-4	CASSQDWREPRNIQYF	TGCGCCAGCAGCCAAGATTGGCGGGAACCCCGAAACATTCAGTACTTC
TRBV19	-	16	-	TRBJ2-5	CASSLYPEPSQETQYF	TGTGCCAGTAGTTTATATCCCGAACCCAGCCAAGAGACCCAGTACTTC
TRBV12-3/TRBV12-4	-	13	TRBD1	TRBJ1-1	CASSNLGGGEAFF	TGTGCCAGCAGTAATTTAGGGGGCGGTGAAGCTTTCTTT
TRBV28	-	15	-	TRBJ2-4	CASRLTANRKNIQYF	TGTGCCAGCAGGCTGACAGCCAACCGGAAAAACATTCAGTACTTC
TRBV12-3/TRBV12-4	few	15	-	TRBJ1-6	CASRGGEALNSPLHF	TGTGCCAGCAGAGGGGGAGAAGCCTTAAATTCACCCCTCCACTTT
TRBV4-1	-	15	-	TRBJ2-5	CASSQDPVVAFEQYF	TGCGCCAGCAGCCAAGACCCCGTAGTAGCGTTTGAGCAGTACTTC
TRBV7-8	-	16	TRBD2	TRBJ2-3	CASSLGGAGVTDTQYF	TGTGCCAGCAGCTTAGGGGGAGCGGGAGTCACAGATACGCAGTATTTT
TRBV12-3/TRBV12-4	few	13	TRBD2	TRBJ2-5	CASSGGRKETQYF	TGTGCCAGCAGTGGCGGGAGGAAAGAGACCCAGTACTTC
TRBV28	few	12	TRBD2	TRBJ2-7	CASSRGVFEQYF	TGTGCCAGCAGTCGGGGGGTTTTCGAGCAGTACTTC
TRBV12-3/TRBV12-4	-	14	-	TRBJ2-7	CASRLGQGSYEQYF	TGTGCCAGCAGGCTAGGACAAGGTTCCTACGAGCAGTACTTC
TRBV15	few	14	-	TRBJ2-2	CATSRASNTGELFF	TGTGCCACCAGCAGAGCATCGAACACCGGGGAGCTGTTTTTT
TRBV7-2	-	16	-	TRBJ1-3	CASSLQVPPYGNTIYF	TGTGCCAGCAGCCTCCAGGTGCCACCTTATGGAAACACCATATATTTT
TRBV18	-	18	TRBD1	TRBJ2-7	CASSPTVPGTEVYYEQYF	TGTGCCAGCTCACCAACCGTCCCCGGGACAGAAGTCTACTACGAGCAGTACTTC
TRBV7-7	-	14	TRBD2	TRBJ2-3	CASSLAGKWDTQCF	TGTGCTAGCAGCTTAGCGGGTAAATGGGATACGCAGTGTTTT